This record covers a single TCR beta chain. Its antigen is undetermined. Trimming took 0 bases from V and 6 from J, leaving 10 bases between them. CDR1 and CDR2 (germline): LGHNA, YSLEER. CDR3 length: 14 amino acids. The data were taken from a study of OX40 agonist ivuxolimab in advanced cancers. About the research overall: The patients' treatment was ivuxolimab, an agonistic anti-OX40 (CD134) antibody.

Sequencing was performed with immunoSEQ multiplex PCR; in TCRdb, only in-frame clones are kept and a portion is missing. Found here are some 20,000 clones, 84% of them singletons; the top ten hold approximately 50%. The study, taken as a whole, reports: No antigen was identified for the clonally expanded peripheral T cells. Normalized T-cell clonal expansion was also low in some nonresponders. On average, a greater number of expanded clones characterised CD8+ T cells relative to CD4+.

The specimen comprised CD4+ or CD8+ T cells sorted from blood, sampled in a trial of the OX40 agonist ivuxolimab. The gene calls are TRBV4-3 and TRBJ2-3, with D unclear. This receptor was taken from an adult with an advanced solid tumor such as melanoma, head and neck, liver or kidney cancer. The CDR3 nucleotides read TGCGCCAGCAGCCAAGAAGGGTGGATGGATACGCAGTATTTT. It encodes CASSQEGWMDTQYF.